The 30 T cell receptor beta chains below all came from one sample that was sequenced in a study of blood T cell repertoires in COVID-19. Libraries were prepared by immunoSEQ multiplex PCR; TCRdb keeps only in-frame clonotypes and omits some of them. This sample has 85,000 to 100,000 clones, with roughly 89% found just once. The sample was peripheral blood. Receptor source: a woman in her fifties or sixties with COVID-19, enrolled during active disease.

The chain links TRBV14 to TRBJ1-1; D is ambiguous. Germline CDR1 is SGHDN and CDR2 is FVKESK. V lost 1 base to trimming and J lost 2 bases, with 8 bases between them. The CDR3 is made up of 14 amino acids. CDR3 region: CASSQGSGNTEAFF. The CDR3 DNA reads TGTGCCAGCAGCCAAGGGTCGGGAAACACTGAAGCTTTCTTT.

A single count supports this clone. The chain carries TRBV2 and TRBJ1-4, with a weak D call TRBD1 (6 bases). Per germline, CDR1 SNHLY and CDR2 FYNNEI. CDR3 length: 13 residues. Trimming cost V 5 bases and J 8 bases, with 12 bases left between them. CDR3 bases: TGTGCCAGCAGTAGGACGAGGGGGGAAAAACTGTTTTTT. Translated, it gives CASSRTRGEKLFF.

The chain uses TRBV6-5 and TRBJ2-7, with a weak D call TRBD1 (6 bases). CDR3 length equals 14 residues. Trimming took off 9 bases at V and 0 bases at J, with 15 bases between the two ends. In germline, CDR1 is MNHEY, CDR2 SVGAGI. The CDR3 DNA sequence: TGTGCCAGTGTCCGGGACACGAGCTCCTACGAGCAGTACTTC. It codes for CASVRDTSSYEQYF.

The chain employs TRBV10-3 and TRBJ1-2, with D tentatively TRBD1 (6 bases). V lost 4 bases to trimming and J lost 4 bases, with 16 bases between them. The CDR3 totals 15 residues. The V gene's germline CDR1 is ENHRY and CDR2 SYGVKD. Here the CDR3 reads CAISGGTRLVYGYTF. For the CDR3, the DNA is TGTGCCATCAGTGGTGGGACACGCCTCGTCTATGGCTACACCTTC.

This clone was recorded only once. The J gene is TRBJ2-6, the V gene TRBV30; tentatively, D is TRBD1 (5 bases). Per germline, CDR1 GTSNPN and CDR2 SVGIG (reference sequence). The CDR3 is made up of 16 amino acids. V lost 4 bases, J lost 2 bases, and 15 bases lay in between. DNA for the CDR3: TGTGCCTGGACCACGTTCAGGGTCCCTGGGGCCAACGTCCTGACTTTC. As protein: CAWTTFRVPGANVLTF.

The rearrangement joins TRBV2 to TRBJ2-5; possibly TRBD1 for D (5 bases). V dropped 3 bases and J dropped 2 bases, with 10 bases sitting between them. CDR3 size: 14 residues. The germline CDR1 and CDR2 sequences are SNHLY and FYNNEI. CDR3 DNA sequence: TGTGCCAGCAGTGACCCAGCAGGGCAAGAGACCCAGTACTTC. Translated, it gives CASSDPAGQETQYF.

The genes are TRBV6-2 or TRBV6-3 and TRBJ1-2, with D unclear. Germline V gene lookup returns CDR1 MNHEY and CDR2 SVGEGT. V lost 2 bases to trimming and J lost 3 bases, with 7 bases between them. This CDR3 has 13 amino acids. In DNA, the CDR3 is TGTGCCAGCAGTTACAGCGGGGACTATGGCTACACCTTC. Protein product: CASSYSGDYGYTF.

V gene TRBV3-1 (or the pseudogene TRBV3-2) combines with J gene TRBJ2-2; TRBD1 agrees at 9 bases. Losses at the gene ends were 8 bases for V and 5 bases for J; bases not matched to a gene: 9. There are 15 residues in the CDR3. CDR1 and CDR2 from the germline V gene are LGHDT and YNNKEL (reference sequence). The CDR3 loop reads CASSKTGGRTGELFF. DNA for the CDR3: TGTGCCAGCTCGAAGACAGGGGGAAGAACCGGGGAGCTGTTTTTT.

This CDR3 is CASSPSGTGSSYNSPLHF. CDR3 nucleotide sequence: TGTGCCAGCAGCCCCTCCGGGACAGGGAGCTCCTATAATTCACCCCTCCACTTT. The chain links TRBV3-1 (or the pseudogene TRBV3-2) to TRBJ1-6; 9 bases agree with TRBD1. Germline V gives CDR1 LGHDT, CDR2 YNNKEL (reference sequence). With 4 bases clipped from V and 0 bases from J, the junction kept 7 bases outside the gene matches. The CDR3 runs to 18 residues.

There are a few counts of this clone. This sequence joins TRBV12-3 or TRBV12-4 and TRBJ1-2; the match to TRBD1 covers 7 bases. The J segment lost 6 bases and the V segment lost 6 bases, leaving 4 bases of the junction unmatched. The CDR3 is 12 residues long. DNA for the CDR3: TGTGCCAGCAGGATCGACAGGGATGGCTACACCTTC. Protein product: CASRIDRDGYTF.

The chain's CDR3 is CASSLLAGVAGEAFF. CDR3 coding DNA: TGTGCCAGCAGTTTATTGGCAGGGGTTGCGGGTGAAGCTTTCTTT. The chain is built from TRBV27 and TRBJ1-1; D perhaps matches TRBD1 (6 bases). The CDR3 is made up of 15 amino acids. Germline values: CDR1 MNHEY, CDR2 SMNVEV (reference sequence). Trimming stripped 1 base from V and 7 bases from J, with 16 bases between.

V is TRBV11-2 and J is TRBJ1-6, with a possible D match to TRBD1 (6 bases). CDR1 SGHAT and CDR2 FQNNGV come from the germline V gene. The CDR3 runs to 14 residues. V lost 8 bases to trimming and J lost 7 bases, with 15 bases between them. CDR3 region: CASSPGTFNSPLHF. The CDR3 coding sequence is TGTGCCAGCTCACCCGGGACATTCAATTCACCCCTCCACTTT.

Only a few counts were recorded for this clone. J is TRBJ2-2 and V is TRBV5-4; tentative D call: TRBD2 (5 bases). The CDR3 has 15 amino acids. In germline, CDR1 is SGHNT, CDR2 YYREEE (reference sequence). Deletions cut 0 bases from V and 2 bases from J, with 8 bases between. CDR3 residues: CASSLGTPNTGELFF. In nucleotides, the CDR3 is TGTGCCAGCAGCTTGGGGACTCCTAACACCGGGGAGCTGTTTTTT.

The chain couples TRBV19 to TRBJ2-3; a possible D gene is TRBD1 (5 bases). The length of the CDR3 is 14 residues. The germline V gene has CDR1 LNHDA and CDR2 SQIVND (reference sequence). The ends were cut back, 7 bases at V and 2 bases at J, with 13 bases in the middle. CDR3 DNA: TGTGCCAGTACAGTGGGGCAGACCACAGATACGCAGTATTTT. Translated: CASTVGQTTDTQYF.

The V call is TRBV3-1 (or the pseudogene TRBV3-2), the J call TRBJ1-2; a weak D match, TRBD1 (6 bases). In germline, CDR1 is LGHDT, CDR2 YNNKEL (reference sequence). This CDR3 spans 15 amino acids. V was clipped by 4 bases and J by 7 bases, with 19 bases between them. The DNA of the CDR3 is TGTGCCAGCAGCCGAAACGGGGGGCAGAGGGGTGGCTACACCTTC. Translation gives CASSRNGGQRGGYTF.

The chain carries TRBV6-5 and TRBJ2-6, with 9 bases matching TRBD1. With V trimmed by 10 bases and J by 2 bases, 6 bases remained unmatched. CDR3 length: 15 amino acids. Germline V lookup: CDR1 MNHEY, CDR2 SVGAGI. CDR3 residues: CATTTGGAGANVLTF. The CDR3 coding sequence is TGTGCCACCACGACAGGGGGGGCTGGGGCCAACGTCCTGACTTTC.

V is TRBV6-5 and J is TRBJ2-1; perhaps TRBD1 as D (5 bases). The V and J ends lost 10 bases and 1 base respectively, with 8 bases between them. Germline CDR1 and CDR2: MNHEY and SVGAGI. The CDR3 sequence is 12 residues long. The CDR3 protein is CATTVSYNEQFF. In DNA, the CDR3 is TGTGCCACGACAGTATCCTACAATGAGCAGTTCTTC.

The chain recombines TRBV7-8 with TRBJ2-5; TRBD2 matches at 8 bases. This CDR3 has 14 amino acids. J was trimmed by 5 bases and V by 7 bases; bases with no gene match: 9. Germline CDR1 reads SGHVS; CDR2 reads FQNEAQ. DNA for the CDR3: TGTGCCAGCACCCTTAGAGGCGGGGGGGAGACCCAGTACTTC. Translated: CASTLRGGGETQYF. Complete variable domain (other parts from reference TRBV7-8 and TRBJ2-5): GAGVSQSPRYKVAKRGQDVALRCDPISGHVSLFWYQQALGQGPEFLTYFQNEAQLDKSGLPSDRFFAERPEGSVSTLKIQRTQQEDSAVYLCASTLRGGGETQYFGPGTRLLVL.

The chain links TRBV27 to TRBJ2-7; 7 bases are shared with TRBD1. The J segment lost 3 bases and the V segment lost 4 bases, leaving 9 bases of the junction unmatched. The CDR3 is 15 residues long. Germline-derived CDR1 and CDR2 are MNHEY and SMNVEV (reference sequence). The CDR3 protein is CASSSSGTDYYEQYF. The CDR3 DNA follows: TGTGCCAGCAGTTCCTCCGGGACAGATTACTACGAGCAGTACTTC.

This chain joins TRBV4-3 and TRBJ1-6; 10 bases are shared with TRBD1. The germline CDR1 and CDR2 sequences are LGHNA and YSLEER. The CDR3 length is 19 residues. J lost 6 bases, V lost 0 bases, and 11 bases had no gene match. In nucleotides, the CDR3 is TGCGCCAGCAGCCAAGATTTAATCTCGGGACAGGGGATTAATTCACCCCTCCACTTT. Its translation is CASSQDLISGQGINSPLHF.

The rearrangement links TRBV6-5 to TRBJ2-5, with unresolved D. Trimming shortened V by 10 bases and J by 3 bases, and 18 bases separated the two germline ends. The CDR3 length is 14 residues. Per the germline V gene, CDR1 is MNHEY and CDR2 is SVGAGI. CDR3 sequence (DNA): TGTGCCACCCACCCCCTCGGCCGGGAAGAGACCCAGTACTTC. This sequence encodes CATHPLGREETQYF.

This rearrangement joins TRBV7-2 to TRBJ2-3, with 8 bases matching TRBD2. Germline V gives CDR1 SGHTA, CDR2 FQGNSA. The CDR3 has 16 amino acids. V lost 0 bases, J lost 0 bases, and 2 bases stayed unmatched. Here the CDR3 reads CASSLASGASTDTQYF. The CDR3 coding sequence is TGTGCCAGCAGCTTAGCTAGCGGGGCTAGCACAGATACGCAGTATTTT.

The genes are TRBV9 and TRBJ1-4; 10 nucleotides agree with TRBD1. CDR3 length equals 15 residues. In germline, CDR1 is SGDLS, CDR2 YYNGEE. Germline trimming cut 2 bases from V and 11 bases from J; bases unmatched to any gene: 9. The CDR3 loop is CASSVSGTGVAKLFF. As DNA, the CDR3 is TGTGCCAGCAGCGTTTCCGGGACAGGGGTTGCCAAACTGTTTTTT.

The genes are TRBV6-1 and TRBJ1-2; 7 bases are shared with TRBD1. Germline V gives CDR1 MNHNS, CDR2 SASEGT. The J segment lost 1 base and the V segment lost 3 bases, leaving 2 bases of the junction unmatched. This CDR3 contains 14 residues. The CDR3 DNA reads as TGTGCCAGCAGTGATGGGACAGATAACTATGGCTACACCTTC. It is translated as CASSDGTDNYGYTF.

V is TRBV15 and J is TRBJ1-1; D is undetermined. The CDR3 consists of 14 residues. The V gene's germline CDR1 is LNHNV and CDR2 YYDKDF (reference sequence). V lost 0 bases to trimming and J lost 8 bases, with 13 bases between them. The CDR3 DNA sequence: TGTGCCACCAGCAGAGATCTGGAGGGCTGGGAAGCTTTCTTT. This translates into CATSRDLEGWEAFF.

The CDR3 DNA reads TGTGCCAGCAGTGAGGGAGGGGCTAGCGGGTACGGTGCGCAGTATTTT. Its protein is CASSEGGASGYGAQYF. This chain links TRBV6-1 with TRBJ2-3; 8 bases are shared with TRBD2. The trim removed 3 bases at V and 10 bases at J, leaving 15 bases unmatched. CDR3 length: 16 residues. In germline, CDR1 is MNHNS, CDR2 SASEGT.

The chain is built from TRBV2 and TRBJ2-1; possibly TRBD1 for D (7 bases). The germline V gene has CDR1 SNHLY and CDR2 FYNNEI. The CDR3 is made up of 15 amino acids. V gave up 8 bases and J gave up 7 bases, with 21 bases separating them. CDR3: CASEGQGGLPNEQFF. DNA for the CDR3: TGTGCCAGCGAGGGTCAGGGGGGACTTCCGAATGAGCAGTTCTTC.

V gene TRBV30 combines with J gene TRBJ1-2; 7 bases align to TRBD1. V was pared by 0 bases and J by 4 bases, with 2 bases of the junction left unmatched. This CDR3 has 13 amino acids. CDR1 is GTSNPN, CDR2 SVGIG, per germline (reference sequence). This CDR3 reads CAWSVTGFYGYTF. CDR3 DNA: TGTGCCTGGAGTGTGACAGGGTTCTATGGCTACACCTTC.

The chain links TRBV4-3 to TRBJ2-6; D is undetermined. The CDR3 sequence is 17 residues long. Germline CDR1 and CDR2: LGHNA and YSLEER. With 2 bases removed from V and 4 bases from J, the gap between germline ends came to 15 bases. The CDR3 coding sequence is TGCGCCAGCAGCCAATCGGGTATGGCGTTCGGGGCCAACGTCCTGACTTTC. It yields the protein CASSQSGMAFGANVLTF.

The rearrangement joins TRBV19 to TRBJ2-1; 13 positions match TRBD2. The ends lost 4 bases at V and 0 bases at J; junction bases unmatched: 3. The CDR3 runs 17 residues. Germline lookup yields CDR1 LNHDA and CDR2 SQIVND (reference sequence). CDR3 sequence reads: CASSTLAGGISYNEQFF. The CDR3, as DNA: TGTGCCAGTAGTACACTAGCGGGGGGGATCTCCTACAATGAGCAGTTCTTC.